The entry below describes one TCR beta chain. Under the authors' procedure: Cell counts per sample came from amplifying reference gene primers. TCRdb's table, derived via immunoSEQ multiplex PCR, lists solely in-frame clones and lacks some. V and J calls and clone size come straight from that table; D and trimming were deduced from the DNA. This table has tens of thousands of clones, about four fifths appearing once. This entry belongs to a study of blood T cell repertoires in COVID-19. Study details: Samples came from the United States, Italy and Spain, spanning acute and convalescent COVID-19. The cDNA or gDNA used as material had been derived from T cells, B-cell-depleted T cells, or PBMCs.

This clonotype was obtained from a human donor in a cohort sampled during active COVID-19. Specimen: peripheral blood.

The CDR3: CASRSGASGANVLTF. The CDR3 DNA sequence: TGTGCCAGCAGGAGCGGGGCCTCTGGGGCCAACGTCCTGACTTTC. The chain is built from TRBV27 and TRBJ2-6; 7 bases match TRBD2. Trimming cost V 6 bases and J 0 bases; bases outside gene matches: 2. Germline V gives CDR1 MNHEY, CDR2 SMNVEV (reference sequence). CDR3 length: 15 residues. Using reference TRBV27 and TRBJ2-6 for the parts outside the CDR3, the full variable domain is EAQVTQNPRYLITVTGKKLTVTCSQNMNHEYMSWYRQDPGLGLRQIYYSMNVEVTDKGDVPEGYKVSRKEKRNFPLILESPSPNQTSLYFCASRSGASGANVLTFGAGSRLTVL.